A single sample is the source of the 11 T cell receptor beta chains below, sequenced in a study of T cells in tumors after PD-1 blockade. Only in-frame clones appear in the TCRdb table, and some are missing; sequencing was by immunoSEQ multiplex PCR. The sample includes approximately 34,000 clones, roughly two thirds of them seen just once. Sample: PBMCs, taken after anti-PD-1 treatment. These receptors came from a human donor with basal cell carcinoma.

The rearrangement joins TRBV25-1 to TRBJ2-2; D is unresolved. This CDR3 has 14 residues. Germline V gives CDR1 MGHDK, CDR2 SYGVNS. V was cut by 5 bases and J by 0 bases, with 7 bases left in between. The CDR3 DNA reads TGTGCCAGCAGTCCTCAGGCGAACACCGGGGAGCTGTTTTTT. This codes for CASSPQANTGELFF.

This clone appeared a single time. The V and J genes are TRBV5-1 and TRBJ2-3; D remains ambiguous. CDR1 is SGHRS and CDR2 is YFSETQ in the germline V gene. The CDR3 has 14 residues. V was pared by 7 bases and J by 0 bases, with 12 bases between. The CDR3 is CASGLEASTDTQYF. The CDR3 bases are TGCGCCAGCGGATTAGAGGCAAGCACAGATACGCAGTATTTT. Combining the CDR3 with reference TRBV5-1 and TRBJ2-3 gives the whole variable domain KAGVTQTPRYLIKTRGQQVTLSCSPISGHRSVSWYQQTPGQGLQFLFEYFSETQRNKGNFPGRFSGRQFSNSRSEMNVSTLELGDSALYLCASGLEASTDTQYFGPGTRLTVL.

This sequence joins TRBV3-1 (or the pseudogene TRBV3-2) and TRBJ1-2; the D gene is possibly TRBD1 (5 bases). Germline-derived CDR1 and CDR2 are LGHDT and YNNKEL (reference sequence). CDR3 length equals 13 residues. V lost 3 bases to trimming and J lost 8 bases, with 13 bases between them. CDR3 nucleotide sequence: TGTGCCAGCAGCCACAGGCAGGGCCGAGGCTACACCTTC. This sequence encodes CASSHRQGRGYTF.

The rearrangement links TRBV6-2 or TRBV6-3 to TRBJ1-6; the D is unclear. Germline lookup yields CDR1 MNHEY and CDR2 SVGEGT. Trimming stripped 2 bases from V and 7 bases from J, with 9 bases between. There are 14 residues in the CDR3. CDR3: CASSYMASNSPLHF. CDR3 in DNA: TGTGCCAGCAGTTACATGGCTTCCAATTCACCCCTCCACTTT.

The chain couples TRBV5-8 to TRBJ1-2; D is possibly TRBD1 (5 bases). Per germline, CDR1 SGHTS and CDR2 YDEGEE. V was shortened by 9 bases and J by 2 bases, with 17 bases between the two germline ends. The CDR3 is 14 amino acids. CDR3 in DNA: TGTGCCATCCCCGCCAGGGAGAGGAACTATGGCTACACCTTC. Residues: CAIPARERNYGYTF.

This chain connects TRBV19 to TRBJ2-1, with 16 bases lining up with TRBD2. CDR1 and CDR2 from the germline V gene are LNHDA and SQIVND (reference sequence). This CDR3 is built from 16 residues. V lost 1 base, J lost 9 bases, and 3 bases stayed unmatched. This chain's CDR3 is CASSIVGTSGGAEQFF. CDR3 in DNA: TGTGCCAGTAGTATAGTTGGGACTAGCGGGGGGGCTGAGCAGTTCTTC.

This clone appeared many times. CDR3 sequence: CATSRTPIRPQHF. For the CDR3, the DNA is TGTGCCACCAGCAGAACTCCCATTCGGCCCCAGCATTTT. The genes are TRBV15 and TRBJ1-5; D ambiguous. The CDR3 runs to 13 residues. CDR1 LNHNV and CDR2 YYDKDF come from the germline V gene (reference sequence). Trimming pared 2 bases from V and 9 bases from J, leaving 11 bases between. Looking up the rest from reference TRBV15 and TRBJ1-5 gives the full variable domain: DAMVIQNPRYQVTQFGKPVTLSCSQTLNHNVMYWYQQKSSQAPKLLFHYYDKDFNNEADTPDNFQSRRPNTSFCFLDIRSPGLGDTAMYLCATSRTPIRPQHFGDGTRLSIL.

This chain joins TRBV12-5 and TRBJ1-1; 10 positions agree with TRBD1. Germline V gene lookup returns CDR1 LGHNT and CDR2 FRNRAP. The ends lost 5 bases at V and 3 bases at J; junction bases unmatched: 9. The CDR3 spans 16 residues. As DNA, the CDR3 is TGTGCTAGTGGTAGCGGACAGGGGGTTTTAGACACTGAAGCTTTCTTT. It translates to CASGSGQGVLDTEAFF.

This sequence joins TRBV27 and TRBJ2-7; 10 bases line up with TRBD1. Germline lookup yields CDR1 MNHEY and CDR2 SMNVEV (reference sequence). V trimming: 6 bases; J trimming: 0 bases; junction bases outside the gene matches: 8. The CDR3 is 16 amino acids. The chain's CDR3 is CASRRGQGLYSYEQYF. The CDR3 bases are TGTGCCAGCAGGCGGGGACAGGGGCTCTACTCCTACGAGCAGTACTTC.

DNA for the CDR3: TGTGCCACCAGCAGAGATGTCGCGGGGGGCCTTAGAGATACGCAGTATTTT. Protein sequence: CATSRDVAGGLRDTQYF. The V and J genes are TRBV15 and TRBJ2-3, with 8 bases that match TRBD2. V gave up 0 bases and J gave up 5 bases; unmatched junction bases: 10. The germline CDR1 and CDR2 sequences are LNHNV and YYDKDF (reference sequence). The CDR3 consists of 17 residues.

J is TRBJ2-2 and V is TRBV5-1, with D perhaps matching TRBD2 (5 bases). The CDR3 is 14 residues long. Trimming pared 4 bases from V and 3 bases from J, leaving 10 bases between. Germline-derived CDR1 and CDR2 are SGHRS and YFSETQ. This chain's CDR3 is CASSRTGDTGELFF. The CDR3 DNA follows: TGCGCCAGCAGCCGTACCGGGGACACCGGGGAGCTGTTTTTT.